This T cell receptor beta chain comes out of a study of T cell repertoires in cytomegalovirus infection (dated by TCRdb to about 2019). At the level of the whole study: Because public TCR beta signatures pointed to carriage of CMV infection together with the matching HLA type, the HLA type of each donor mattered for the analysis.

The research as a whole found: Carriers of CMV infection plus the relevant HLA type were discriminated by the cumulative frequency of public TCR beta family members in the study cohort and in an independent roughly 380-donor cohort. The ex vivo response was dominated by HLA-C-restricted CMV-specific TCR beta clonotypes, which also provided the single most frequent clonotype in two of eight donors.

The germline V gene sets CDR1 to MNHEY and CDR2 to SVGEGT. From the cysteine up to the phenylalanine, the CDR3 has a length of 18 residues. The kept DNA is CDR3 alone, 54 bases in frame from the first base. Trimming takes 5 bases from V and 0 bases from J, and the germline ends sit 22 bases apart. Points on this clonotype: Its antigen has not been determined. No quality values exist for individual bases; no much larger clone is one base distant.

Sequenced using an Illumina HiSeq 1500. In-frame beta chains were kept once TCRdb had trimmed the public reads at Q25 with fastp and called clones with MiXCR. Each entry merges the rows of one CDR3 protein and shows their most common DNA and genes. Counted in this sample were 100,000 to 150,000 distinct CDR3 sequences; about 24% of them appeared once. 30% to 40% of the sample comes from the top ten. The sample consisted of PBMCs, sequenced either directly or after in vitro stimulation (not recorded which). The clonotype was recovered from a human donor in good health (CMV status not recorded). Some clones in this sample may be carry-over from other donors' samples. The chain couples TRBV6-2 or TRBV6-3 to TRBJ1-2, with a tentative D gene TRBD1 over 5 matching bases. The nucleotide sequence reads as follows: TGTGCCAGCAGTCAAGCAAGACCGAGGACACCGACTAACTATGGCTACACCTTC. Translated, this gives CASSQARPRTPTNYGYTF.